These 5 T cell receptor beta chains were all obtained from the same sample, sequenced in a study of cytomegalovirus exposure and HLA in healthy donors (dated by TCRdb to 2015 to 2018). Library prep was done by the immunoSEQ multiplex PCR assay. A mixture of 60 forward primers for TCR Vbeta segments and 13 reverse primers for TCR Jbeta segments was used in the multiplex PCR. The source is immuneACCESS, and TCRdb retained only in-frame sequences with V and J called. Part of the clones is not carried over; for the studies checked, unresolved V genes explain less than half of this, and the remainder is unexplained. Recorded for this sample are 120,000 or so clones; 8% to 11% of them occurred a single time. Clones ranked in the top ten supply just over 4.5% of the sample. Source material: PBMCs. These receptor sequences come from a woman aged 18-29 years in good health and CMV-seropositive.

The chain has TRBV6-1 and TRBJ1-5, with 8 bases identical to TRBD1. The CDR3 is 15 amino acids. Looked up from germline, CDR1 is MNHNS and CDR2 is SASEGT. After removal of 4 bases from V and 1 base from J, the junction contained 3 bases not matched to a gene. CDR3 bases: TGTGCCAGCAGTGCAGGACAGGGAAGCAATCAGCCCCAGCATTTT. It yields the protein CASSAGQGSNQPQHF.

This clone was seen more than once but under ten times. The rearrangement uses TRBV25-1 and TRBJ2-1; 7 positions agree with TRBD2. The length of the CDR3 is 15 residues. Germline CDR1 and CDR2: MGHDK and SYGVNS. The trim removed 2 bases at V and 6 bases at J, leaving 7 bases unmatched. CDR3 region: CASSEVAGAANEQFF. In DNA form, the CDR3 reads TGTGCCAGCAGTGAAGTGGCGGGAGCGGCCAATGAGCAGTTCTTC.

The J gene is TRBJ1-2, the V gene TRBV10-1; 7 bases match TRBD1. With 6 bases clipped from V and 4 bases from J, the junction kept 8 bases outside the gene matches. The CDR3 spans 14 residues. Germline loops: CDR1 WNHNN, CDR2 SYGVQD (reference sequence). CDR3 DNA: TGCGCCAGCAGGCCGGGGACAGACCGCTATGGCTACACCTTC. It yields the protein CASRPGTDRYGYTF.

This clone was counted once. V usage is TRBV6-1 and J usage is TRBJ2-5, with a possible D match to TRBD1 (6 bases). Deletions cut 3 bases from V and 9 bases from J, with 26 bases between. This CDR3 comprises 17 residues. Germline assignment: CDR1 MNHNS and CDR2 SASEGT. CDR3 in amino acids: CASSESPQSTGPGAQYF. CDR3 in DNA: TGTGCCAGCAGTGAGAGCCCCCAGTCTACAGGACCAGGGGCCCAGTACTTC.

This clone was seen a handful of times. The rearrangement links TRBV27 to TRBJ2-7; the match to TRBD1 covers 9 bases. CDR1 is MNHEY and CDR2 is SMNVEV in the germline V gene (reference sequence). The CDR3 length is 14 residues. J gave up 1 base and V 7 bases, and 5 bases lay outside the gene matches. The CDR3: CASTLGQGSYEQYF. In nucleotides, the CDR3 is TGTGCCAGCACCCTGGGACAGGGTTCCTACGAGCAGTACTTC.